This entry lists 4 T cell receptor beta chains sequenced from one sample in a study of metastatic and nonmetastatic thyroid tumors (dated by TCRdb to the early 2020s). The method behind the library was PCR. The instrument was an Illumina HiSeq 4000. TCRdb handled the public reads itself, with Q25 trimming in fastp and clone calling in MiXCR, and kept productive beta chains. The sample table shows tens of thousands of clones, and under 25% are seen once. About a sixth of the sample belongs to the ten largest clones. No patient had received any treatment before thyroid surgery. Sample: blood. Every receptor here comes from a female donor with papillary thyroid cancer or a benign thyroid nodule (not recorded which). Some clones in this sample may be carry-over from other donors' samples.

This clone was recorded at least ten times. This may be a read error, as it is one base from a much larger clone. Here the CDR3 omits its conserved ending phenylalanine or tryptophan, so a read error is the likely source. The rearrangement uses TRBV12-3 or TRBV12-4 and TRBJ1-1, with D possibly TRBD1 on 5 matching bases. This CDR3 has 11 residues. Trimming took 2 bases from V and 8 from J, leaving 6 bases between them. In DNA, the CDR3 is TGTGCCAGCAGTTTAAGGGGCGAAGCTTTCTCT. This encodes CASSLRGEAFS.

This clone was picked up many times. This chain uses TRBV2 with TRBJ1-2, with no clear D. Trimming pared 7 bases from V and 7 bases from J, leaving 13 bases between. Germline V CDR1 and CDR2: SNHLY, FYNNEI. CDR3 length: 12 residues. The DNA of the CDR3 is TGTGCCAGCAAAATGGTTTCCTCTGGCTACACCTTC. Protein sequence: CASKMVSSGYTF.

This clone was observed many times. The DNA of the CDR3 is TGTGCCAGCAGCCCGGGACAGGGACCTGGAAACACCATATATTTT. Its protein product is CASSPGQGPGNTIYF. The gene calls are TRBV11-3 and TRBJ1-3; 9 bases agree with TRBD1. The CDR3 runs to 15 residues. CDR1 SGHNT and CDR2 YENEEA come from the germline V gene. J gave up 2 bases and V 5 bases, and 4 bases lay outside the gene matches.

Points on this clone: Mismatch with germline at one junction end may stem from a read error. The rearrangement links TRBV7-2 to TRBJ2-7; D possibly corresponds to TRBD1 (6 bases). Germline V lookup: CDR1 SGHTA, CDR2 FQGNSA. The CDR3 is 14 residues long. As DNA, the CDR3 is TGTGCCAGCAGCTGGGGGCCGATCTCCTACGGGCAGTACTTC. This translates into CASSWGPISYGQYF.